This T cell receptor beta chain comes out of a study of blood T cell repertoires in COVID-19. Overall study: Whether acute or convalescent, the COVID-19 samples came from the United States, Italy and Spain. PBMCs, B-cell-depleted T cells, or T cells provided the cDNA or gDNA that made up the material.

This CDR3 region has 12 residues. CDR1 and CDR2 from the germline V gene are SGHTA and FQGNSA. Trimming took off 4 bases at V and 14 bases at J, with 12 bases between the two ends. The table came from immunoSEQ multiplex PCR; TCRdb's copy has only in-frame clones and leaves some out. The table shows some 90,000 clones, with 75% to 90% occurring only once. This chain connects TRBV7-2 to TRBJ1-6; D perhaps matches TRBD1 (5 bases). The receptor was isolated from a human donor in a cohort sampled during active COVID-19. The sequenced sample consisted of peripheral blood. The CDR3 DNA is TGTGCCAGCAGCTCCCGACAGTTCACCCTCCACTTT. It specifies CASSSRQFTLHF.